A single sample gave rise to the 21 T cell receptor beta chains below, sequenced in a study of PD-L1 blockade in urothelial cancer. Repertoires were generated with immunoSEQ multiplex PCR, while TCRdb's copy carries only in-frame clones and drops some. The data contain roughly 130,000 clones, roughly 83% of them singletons. Sample time point: pretreatment peripheral blood. The specimen comprised PBMCs, sampled around atezolizumab (anti-PD-L1) treatment. Receptors originate from a man aged 45-60 years with urothelial cancer.

The rearrangement links TRBV7-9 to TRBJ1-1, with 8 bases aligning to TRBD1. Germline CDR1 SEHNR, CDR2 FQNEAQ (reference sequence). The ends lost 5 bases at V and 4 bases at J; junction bases unmatched: 9. The CDR3 is 15 residues long. The CDR3 region is CASSAQGGRITEAFF. The CDR3 nucleotides read TGTGCCAGCAGCGCACAGGGGGGGCGGATCACTGAAGCTTTCTTT.

This chain connects TRBV7-9 to TRBJ2-7; 7 nucleotides align to TRBD2. Germline V gives CDR1 SEHNR, CDR2 FQNEAQ (reference sequence). Germline trimming cut 0 bases from V and 4 bases from J; bases unmatched to any gene: 0. This CDR3 spans 13 amino acids. Written as DNA, the CDR3 is TGTGCCAGCAGCTTAGCGGGGGGGTACGAGCAGTACTTC. Translated: CASSLAGGYEQYF.

The chain combines TRBV4-1 with TRBJ2-2; 12 bases align to TRBD1. Germline CDR1 reads MGHRA; CDR2 reads YSYEKL. V shed 3 bases and J 8 bases; nucleotides not matched to a gene: 10. The CDR3 has 17 amino acids. CDR3 sequence: CASSHVPGQGAGGELFF. CDR3 coding DNA: TGCGCCAGCAGCCATGTTCCGGGACAGGGGGCAGGTGGGGAGCTGTTTTTT.

The chain employs TRBV10-3 and TRBJ2-3; 13 nucleotides match TRBD2. This CDR3 region has 17 residues. The V gene end was trimmed by 4 bases and the J gene end by 0 bases; junction bases not matched to a gene: 4. Germline V gene sequence: CDR1 ENHRY, CDR2 SYGVKD. The CDR3: CAISGTSGSSSTDTQYF. CDR3 sequence (DNA): TGTGCCATCAGTGGGACTAGCGGGAGCTCTAGCACAGATACGCAGTATTTT.

The chain has TRBV7-8 and TRBJ1-5; a possible D gene is TRBD1 (5 bases). The germline V and J ends were trimmed by 0 bases and 0 bases, with 12 bases remaining between them. Germline V gene sequence: CDR1 SGHVS, CDR2 FQNEAQ. The CDR3 has 17 amino acids. Here the CDR3 DNA reads TGTGCCAGCAGCTTAGCGGGAGGGGCATATAGCAATCAGCCCCAGCATTTT. Translated, it gives CASSLAGGAYSNQPQHF.

A single count supports this clone. CDR3 sequence: CASSSLTSGRAGETQYF. For the CDR3, the DNA is TGCGCCAGCAGCTCGCTGACTAGCGGGAGGGCCGGGGAGACCCAGTACTTC. This chain connects TRBV5-1 to TRBJ2-5, with 14 bases fitting TRBD2. Germline values: CDR1 SGHRS, CDR2 YFSETQ. J lost 5 bases, V lost 3 bases, and 9 bases had no gene match. The CDR3 runs 17 residues.

In its sample, this clone was seen once. This chain uses TRBV7-2 with TRBJ2-1; 8 bases match TRBD1. The J segment lost 4 bases and the V segment lost 1 base, leaving 3 bases of the junction unmatched. The CDR3 runs to 15 residues. Germline-derived CDR1 and CDR2 are SGHTA and FQGNSA. CDR3 DNA: TGTGCCAGCAGCTTAGACAGGGGGGAGTACAATGAGCAGTTCTTC. Translation: CASSLDRGEYNEQFF.

This clone was picked up a small number of times. V and J are TRBV27 and TRBJ1-2, with 11 bases identical to TRBD1. This CDR3 is built from 14 residues. Trimming cost V 5 bases and J 8 bases; bases outside gene matches: 7. Germline CDR1 reads MNHEY; CDR2 reads SMNVEV (reference sequence). DNA for the CDR3: TGTGCCAGCAGTATCGGGACAGGGGGTACGGGCTACACCTTC. Translation gives CASSIGTGGTGYTF.

This clone came up once. For the CDR3, the DNA is TGCAGCGGGCTGTTCCCTCCCGGGGAGCTGTTTTTT. Amino acid sequence: CSGLFPPGELFF. V and J are TRBV29-1 and TRBJ2-2; no reliable D call. CDR1 is SQVTM and CDR2 is ANQGSEA in the germline V gene. Trimming pared 7 bases from V and 6 bases from J, leaving 12 bases between. The CDR3 is made up of 12 amino acids.

The genes are TRBV19 and TRBJ2-1, with D perhaps matching TRBD1 (6 bases). CDR1 is LNHDA, CDR2 SQIVND, per germline (reference sequence). V lost 0 bases to trimming and J lost 9 bases, with 6 bases between them. This CDR3 is built from 12 residues. CDR3 amino acids: CASSIEGGEQFF. CDR3 sequence (DNA): TGTGCCAGTAGTATAGAAGGGGGTGAGCAGTTCTTC. The full variable domain, completed using reference TRBV19 and TRBJ2-1, is DGGITQSPKYLFRKEGQNVTLSCEQNLNHDAMYWYRQDPGQGLRLIYYSQIVNDFQKGDIAEGYSVSREKKESFPLTVTSAQKNPTAFYLCASSIEGGEQFFGPGTRLTVL.

The gene calls are TRBV27 and TRBJ1-1, with D unresolved. V lost 2 bases and J 11 bases, leaving 12 bases between the germline ends. This CDR3 region has 12 residues. CDR1 is MNHEY, CDR2 SMNVEV, per germline (reference sequence). Here the CDR3 reads CASSLGGSKAFF. DNA for the CDR3: TGTGCCAGCAGTTTAGGTGGCAGTAAGGCTTTCTTT.

The sample holds a few counts of this clone. The genes are TRBV7-6 and TRBJ2-1; 9 nucleotides agree with TRBD2. The CDR3 spans 16 residues. The V and J ends lost 1 base and 5 bases, in that order; junction bases with no gene match: 6. Germline-derived CDR1 and CDR2 are SGHVS and FNYEAQ. The CDR3 reads CASSLVASGMDNEQFF. The CDR3 DNA sequence: TGTGCCAGCAGCTTAGTTGCTAGCGGGATGGACAATGAGCAGTTCTTC.

This clone has ten or more counts. V usage is TRBV18 and J usage is TRBJ2-7, with 9 bases identical to TRBD2. Germline V CDR1 and CDR2: KGHSH, LQKENI. The V gene end was trimmed by 1 base and the J gene end by 1 base; junction bases not matched to a gene: 5. The CDR3 extends over 16 amino acids. DNA of the CDR3: TGTGCCAGCTCACCACGAAGCGGGAGGACGTCCTACGAGCAGTACTTC. It specifies CASSPRSGRTSYEQYF.

This chain connects TRBV28 to TRBJ2-4; TRBD2 matches at 15 bases. Per germline, CDR1 MDHEN and CDR2 SYDVKM. This CDR3 region has 17 residues. The trim removed 5 bases at V and 5 bases at J, leaving 7 bases unmatched. CDR3 region: CASSLRTSGRAQNIQYF. CDR3 DNA: TGTGCCAGCAGTCTCCGGACTAGCGGGAGGGCCCAAAACATTCAGTACTTC.

V is TRBV30 and J is TRBJ1-2, with 8 bases aligning to TRBD1. J was trimmed by 8 bases and V by 4 bases; bases with no gene match: 6. This CDR3 spans 12 amino acids. Germline CDR1 GTSNPN, CDR2 SVGIG (reference sequence). The CDR3 spells CAWTPGGAGYTF. The CDR3 DNA sequence: TGTGCCTGGACCCCAGGGGGCGCCGGCTACACCTTC.

The chain couples TRBV15 to TRBJ2-1; 8 positions agree with TRBD2. Trimming removed 1 base from V and 3 bases from J; junction bases left unmatched: 5. The CDR3 consists of 16 residues. Germline assignment: CDR1 LNHNV and CDR2 YYDKDF (reference sequence). The CDR3 bases are TGTGCCACCAGCAGAGGAAAGCGGGGGTACTACAATGAGCAGTTCTTC. It yields the protein CATSRGKRGYYNEQFF.

The chain employs TRBV7-3 and TRBJ2-3; D may be TRBD1 (6 bases). Trimming removed 2 bases from V and 2 bases from J, with 8 bases in between. The CDR3 runs 14 residues. Germline CDR1 is SGHTA and CDR2 is FQGTGA. CDR3 amino acids: CASSLGGLTDTQYF. The CDR3 coding sequence is TGTGCCAGCAGCTTAGGGGGCCTCACAGATACGCAGTATTTT. Based on the CDR3 plus reference TRBV7-3 and TRBJ2-3, the full variable domain is GAGVSQTPSNKVTEKGKYVELRCDPISGHTALYWYRQSLGQGPEFLIYFQGTGAADDSGLPNDRFFAVRPEGSVSTLKIQRTERGDSAVYLCASSLGGLTDTQYFGPGTRLTVL.

The gene calls are TRBV19 and TRBJ2-2; D might be TRBD2 (5 bases). This CDR3 is 14 amino acids long. The germline V and J ends were trimmed by 6 bases and 6 bases, with 14 bases remaining between them. Germline assignment: CDR1 LNHDA and CDR2 SQIVND (reference sequence). CDR3 in DNA: TGTGCCAGTAGGACGACTATTGATGCCGGGGAGCTGTTTTTT. This sequence encodes CASRTTIDAGELFF.

This clone appeared a single time. This rearrangement joins TRBV6-6 to TRBJ1-1; D gene ambiguous. The CDR3 is made up of 12 amino acids. Trimming removed 7 bases from V and 1 base from J, with 7 bases in between. Germline CDR1 MNHNY, CDR2 SVGAGI (reference sequence). CDR3 residues: CASIGGNTEAFF. Written as DNA, the CDR3 is TGTGCCAGCATCGGCGGGAACACTGAAGCTTTCTTT.

The rearrangement uses TRBV30 and TRBJ1-2, with 7 bases that match TRBD1. Germline V gene data show CDR1 as GTSNPN and CDR2 as SVGIG (reference sequence). V lost 5 bases, J lost 3 bases, and 6 bases stayed unmatched. The CDR3 length is 13 residues. As DNA, the CDR3 is TGTGCCTGGCGACACAGGGGCTACTATGGCTACACCTTC. This gives the protein CAWRHRGYYGYTF.

V and J are TRBV27 and TRBJ1-5; 9 nucleotides agree with TRBD1. V dropped 6 bases and J dropped 1; count of bases not matched to a gene: 4. Looked up from germline, CDR1 is MNHEY and CDR2 is SMNVEV (reference sequence). The CDR3 totals 15 residues. The CDR3 spells CASRGDRASNQPQHF. In DNA, the CDR3 is TGTGCCAGCAGGGGGGACAGGGCGAGCAATCAGCCCCAGCATTTT.